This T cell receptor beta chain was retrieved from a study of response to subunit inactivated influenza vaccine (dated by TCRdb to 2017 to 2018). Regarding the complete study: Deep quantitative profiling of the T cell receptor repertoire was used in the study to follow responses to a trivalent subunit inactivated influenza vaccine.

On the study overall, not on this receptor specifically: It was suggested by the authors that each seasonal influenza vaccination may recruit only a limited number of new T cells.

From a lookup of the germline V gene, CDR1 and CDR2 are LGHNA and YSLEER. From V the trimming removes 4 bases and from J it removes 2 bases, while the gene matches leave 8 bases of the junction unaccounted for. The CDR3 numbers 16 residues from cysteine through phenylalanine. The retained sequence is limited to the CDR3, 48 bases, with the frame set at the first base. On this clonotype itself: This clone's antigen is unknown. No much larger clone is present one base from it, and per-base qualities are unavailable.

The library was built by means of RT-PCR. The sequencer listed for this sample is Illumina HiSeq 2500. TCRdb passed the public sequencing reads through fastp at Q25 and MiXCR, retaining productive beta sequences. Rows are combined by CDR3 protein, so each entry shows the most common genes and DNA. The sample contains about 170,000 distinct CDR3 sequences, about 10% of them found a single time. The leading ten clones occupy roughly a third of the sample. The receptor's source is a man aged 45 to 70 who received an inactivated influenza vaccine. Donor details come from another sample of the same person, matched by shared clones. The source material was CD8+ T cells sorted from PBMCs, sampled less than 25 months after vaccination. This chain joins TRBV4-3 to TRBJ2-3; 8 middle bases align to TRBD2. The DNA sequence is TGCGCCAGCAGCCTCTCCGCGGGACTAGACACAGATACGCAGTATTTT. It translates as CASSLSAGLDTDTQYF.